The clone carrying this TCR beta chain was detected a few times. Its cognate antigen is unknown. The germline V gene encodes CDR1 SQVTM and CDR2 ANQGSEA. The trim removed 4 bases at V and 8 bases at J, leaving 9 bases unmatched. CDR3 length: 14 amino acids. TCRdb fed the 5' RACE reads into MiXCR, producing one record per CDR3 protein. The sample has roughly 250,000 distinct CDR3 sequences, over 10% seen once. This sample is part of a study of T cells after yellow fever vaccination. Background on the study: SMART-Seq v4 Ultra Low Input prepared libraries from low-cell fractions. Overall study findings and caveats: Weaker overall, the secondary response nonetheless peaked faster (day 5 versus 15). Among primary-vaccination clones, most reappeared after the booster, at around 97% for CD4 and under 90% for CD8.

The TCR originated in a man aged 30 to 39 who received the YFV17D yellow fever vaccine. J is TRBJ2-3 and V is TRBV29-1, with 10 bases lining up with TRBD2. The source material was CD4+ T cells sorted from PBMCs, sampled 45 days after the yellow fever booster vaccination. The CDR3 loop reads CSVGRGKREGTQYF. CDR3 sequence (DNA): TGCAGCGTTGGCCGTGGGAAGCGGGAGGGTACGCAGTATTTT.